This T cell receptor beta chain was identified in a study of OX40 agonist ivuxolimab in advanced cancers. Overall study: Prior checkpoint blockade (anti-PD-1, anti-PD-L1 or anti-CTLA-4) was permitted; around 40% had it.

A remark on this clone: Its antigen is still unknown.

V lost 2 bases, J lost 3 bases, and 3 bases stayed unmatched. This CDR3 spans 15 amino acids. In germline, CDR1 is SGHNT, CDR2 YENEEA. Assay used: immunoSEQ multiplex PCR; TCRdb lists only in-frame clones, some missing. Among roughly 56,000 clones, 70% to 90% were seen once, and the ten largest hold around 4.7%. Study-wide points: Mean expanded clone counts were higher in CD8+ than CD4+ T cells. Expansion of clones was among the lowest in partial responders at 0.1-3.0 mg/kg.

This TCR came from an adult with an advanced solid tumor such as melanoma, head and neck, liver or kidney cancer. The chain couples TRBV11-3 to TRBJ2-7; 11 nucleotides align to TRBD2. Source: CD4+ or CD8+ T cells sorted from blood, taken in a trial of the OX40 agonist ivuxolimab. For the CDR3, the DNA is TGTGCCAGCAGCTTATTACTAGCGGGAGACTACGAGCAGTACTTC. It translates to CASSLLLAGDYEQYF. Supplemented by reference TRBV11-3 and TRBJ2-7, the full variable domain reads EAGVVQSPRYKIIEKKQPVAFWCNPISGHNTLYWYLQNLGQGPELLIRYENEEAVDDSQLPKDRFSAERLKGVDSTLKIQPAELGDSAVYLCASSLLLAGDYEQYFGPGTRLTVT.